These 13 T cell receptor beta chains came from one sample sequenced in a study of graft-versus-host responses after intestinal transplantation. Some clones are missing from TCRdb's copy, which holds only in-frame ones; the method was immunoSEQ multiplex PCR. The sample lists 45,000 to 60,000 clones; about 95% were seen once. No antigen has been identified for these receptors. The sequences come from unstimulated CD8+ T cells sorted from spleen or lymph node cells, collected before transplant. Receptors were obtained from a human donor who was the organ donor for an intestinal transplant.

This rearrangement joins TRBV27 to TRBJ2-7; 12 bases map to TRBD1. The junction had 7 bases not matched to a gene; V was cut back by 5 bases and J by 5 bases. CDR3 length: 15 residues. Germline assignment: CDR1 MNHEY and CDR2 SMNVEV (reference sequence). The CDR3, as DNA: TGTGCCAGCAGTAGCCGGGGACAGGGGGCTAACGAGCAGTACTTC. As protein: CASSSRGQGANEQYF.

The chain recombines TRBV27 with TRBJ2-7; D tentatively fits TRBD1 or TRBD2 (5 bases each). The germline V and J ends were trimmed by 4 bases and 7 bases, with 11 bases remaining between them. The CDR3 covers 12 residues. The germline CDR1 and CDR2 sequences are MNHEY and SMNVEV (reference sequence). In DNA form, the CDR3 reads TGTGCCAGCAGTTCCATAGAGGGGGAGCAGTACTTC. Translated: CASSSIEGEQYF.

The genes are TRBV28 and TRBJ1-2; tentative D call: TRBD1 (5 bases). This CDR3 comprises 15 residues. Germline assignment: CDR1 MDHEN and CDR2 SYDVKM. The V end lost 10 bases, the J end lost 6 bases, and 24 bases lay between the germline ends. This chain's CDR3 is CATSTAGQWRNGYTF. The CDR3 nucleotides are TGTGCCACTTCGACAGCGGGGCAGTGGAGGAATGGCTACACCTTC.

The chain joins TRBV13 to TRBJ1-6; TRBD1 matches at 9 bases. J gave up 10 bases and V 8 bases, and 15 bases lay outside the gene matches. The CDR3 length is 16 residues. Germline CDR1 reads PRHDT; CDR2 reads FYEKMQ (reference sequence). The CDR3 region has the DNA TGTGCCAGCCAATTAGGTGAGACAGGGGGTCGATCACCCCTCCACTTT. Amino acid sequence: CASQLGETGGRSPLHF.

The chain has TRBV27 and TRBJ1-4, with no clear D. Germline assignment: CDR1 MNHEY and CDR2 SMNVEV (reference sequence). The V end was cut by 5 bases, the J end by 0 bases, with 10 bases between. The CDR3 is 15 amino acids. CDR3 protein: CASSRIRATNEKLFF. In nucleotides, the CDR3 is TGTGCCAGCAGTCGGATTCGGGCAACTAATGAAAAACTGTTTTTT.

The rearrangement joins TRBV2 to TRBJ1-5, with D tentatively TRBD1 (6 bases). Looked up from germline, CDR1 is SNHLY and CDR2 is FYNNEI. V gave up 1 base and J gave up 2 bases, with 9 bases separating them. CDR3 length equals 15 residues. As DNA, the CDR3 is TGTGCCAGCAGTGAAGAGGGGGGAGGCAATCAGCCCCAGCATTTT. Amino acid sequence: CASSEEGGGNQPQHF.

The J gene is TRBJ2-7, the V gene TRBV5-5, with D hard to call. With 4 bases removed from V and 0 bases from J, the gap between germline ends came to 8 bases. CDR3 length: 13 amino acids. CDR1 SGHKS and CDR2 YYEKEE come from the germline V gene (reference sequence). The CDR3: CASSPDVSYEQYF. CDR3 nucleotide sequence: TGTGCCAGCAGCCCAGACGTCTCCTACGAGCAGTACTTC.

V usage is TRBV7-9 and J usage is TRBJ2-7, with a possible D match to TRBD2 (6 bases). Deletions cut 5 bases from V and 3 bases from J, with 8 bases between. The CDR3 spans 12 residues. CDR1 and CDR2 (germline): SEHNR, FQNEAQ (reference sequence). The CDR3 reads CASSGTLYEQYF. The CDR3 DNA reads TGTGCCAGCAGCGGGACTCTCTACGAGCAGTACTTC.

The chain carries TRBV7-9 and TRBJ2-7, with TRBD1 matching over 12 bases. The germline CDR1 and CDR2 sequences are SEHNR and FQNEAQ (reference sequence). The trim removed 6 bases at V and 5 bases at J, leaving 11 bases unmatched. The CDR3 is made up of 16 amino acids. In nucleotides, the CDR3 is TGTGCCAGCAGTATGCCACCGGGACAGGGGGCAGACGAGCAGTACTTC. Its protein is CASSMPPGQGADEQYF.

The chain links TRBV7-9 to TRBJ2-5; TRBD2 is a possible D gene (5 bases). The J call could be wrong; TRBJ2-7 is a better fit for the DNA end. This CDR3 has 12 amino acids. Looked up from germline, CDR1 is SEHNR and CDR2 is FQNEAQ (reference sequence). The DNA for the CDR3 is TGTGCCAGCAGCCGGGATGACTACGAGCAGTACTTC. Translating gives CASSRDDYEQYF.

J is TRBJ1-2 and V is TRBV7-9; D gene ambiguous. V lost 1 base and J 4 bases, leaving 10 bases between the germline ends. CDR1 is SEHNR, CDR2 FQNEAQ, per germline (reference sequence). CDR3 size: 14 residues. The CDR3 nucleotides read TGTGCCAGCAGCTTAGATGGCGGAATCTATGGCTACACCTTC. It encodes CASSLDGGIYGYTF.

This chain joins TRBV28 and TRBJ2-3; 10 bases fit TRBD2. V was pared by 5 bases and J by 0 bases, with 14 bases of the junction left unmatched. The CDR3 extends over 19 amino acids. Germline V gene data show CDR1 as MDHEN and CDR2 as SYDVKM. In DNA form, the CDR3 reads TGTGCCAGCAGTGGTAGCGGGGGGTACCTTCAATATAGCACAGATACGCAGTATTTT. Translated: CASSGSGGYLQYSTDTQYF.

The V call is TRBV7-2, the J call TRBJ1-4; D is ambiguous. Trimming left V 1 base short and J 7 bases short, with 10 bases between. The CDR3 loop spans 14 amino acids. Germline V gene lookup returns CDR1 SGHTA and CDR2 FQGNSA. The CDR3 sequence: CASSLGTSGEKLFF. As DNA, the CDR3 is TGTGCCAGCAGCTTAGGGACTTCGGGTGAAAAACTGTTTTTT.